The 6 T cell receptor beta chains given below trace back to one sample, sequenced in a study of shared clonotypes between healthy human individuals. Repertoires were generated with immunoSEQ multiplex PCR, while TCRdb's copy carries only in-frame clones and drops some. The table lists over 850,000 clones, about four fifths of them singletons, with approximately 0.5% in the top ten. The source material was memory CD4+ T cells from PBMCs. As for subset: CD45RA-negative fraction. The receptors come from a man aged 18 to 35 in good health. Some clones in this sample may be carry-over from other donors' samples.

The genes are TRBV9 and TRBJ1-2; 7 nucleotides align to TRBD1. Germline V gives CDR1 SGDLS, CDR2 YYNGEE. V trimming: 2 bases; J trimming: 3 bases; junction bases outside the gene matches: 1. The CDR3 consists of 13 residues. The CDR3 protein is CASSVQGDYGYTF. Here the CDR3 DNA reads TGTGCCAGCAGCGTCCAGGGGGACTATGGCTACACCTTC.

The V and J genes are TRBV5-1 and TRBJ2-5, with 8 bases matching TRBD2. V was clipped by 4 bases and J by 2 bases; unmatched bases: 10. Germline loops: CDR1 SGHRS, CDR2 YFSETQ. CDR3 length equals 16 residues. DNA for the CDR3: TGCGCCAGCAGCCCCGGGGCAGCTAGCGGGCAAGAGACCCAGTACTTC. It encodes CASSPGAASGQETQYF.

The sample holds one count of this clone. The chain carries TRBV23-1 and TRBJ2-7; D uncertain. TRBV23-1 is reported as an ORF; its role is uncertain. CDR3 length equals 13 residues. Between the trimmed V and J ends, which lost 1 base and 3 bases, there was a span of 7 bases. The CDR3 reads CASSQLDGYEQYF. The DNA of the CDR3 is TGCGCCAGCAGTCAATTGGACGGCTACGAGCAGTACTTC.

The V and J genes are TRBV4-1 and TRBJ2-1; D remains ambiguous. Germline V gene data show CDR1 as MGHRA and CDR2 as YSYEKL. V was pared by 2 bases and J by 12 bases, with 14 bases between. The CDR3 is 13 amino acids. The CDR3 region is CASSQSRPIGQFF. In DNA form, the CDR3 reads TGCGCCAGCAGCCAATCAAGGCCCATTGGGCAGTTCTTC.

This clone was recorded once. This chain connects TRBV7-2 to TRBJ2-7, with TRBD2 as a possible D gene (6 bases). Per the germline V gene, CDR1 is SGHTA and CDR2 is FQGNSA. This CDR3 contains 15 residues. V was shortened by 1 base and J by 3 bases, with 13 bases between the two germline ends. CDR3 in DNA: TGTGCCAGCAGCTTAGTTACGGGAGCCTACTACGAGCAGTACTTC. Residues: CASSLVTGAYYEQYF.

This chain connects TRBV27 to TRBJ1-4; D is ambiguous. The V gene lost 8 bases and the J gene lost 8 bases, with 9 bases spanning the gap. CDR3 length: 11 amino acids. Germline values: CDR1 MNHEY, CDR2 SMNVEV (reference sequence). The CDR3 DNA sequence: TGTGCCAGCGGCACGTTGGAAAAACTGTTTTTT. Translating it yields CASGTLEKLFF.